This record looks at one TCR beta chain sequence and its context. The data belong to a study of blood T cell repertoires in COVID-19. The table came from immunoSEQ multiplex PCR; TCRdb's copy has only in-frame clones and leaves some out. The sample carries fewer than 200,000 clones, under 90% recorded once. The germline CDR1 and CDR2 sequences are SGHNT and YENEEA. CDR3 length: 14 residues. With V trimmed by 1 base and J by 4 bases, 1 base remained unmatched. The rearrangement uses TRBV11-3 and TRBJ2-7; TRBD2 agrees at 10 bases. The sequence was obtained from a man in his fifties or sixties who had recovered from COVID-19. Material for sequencing was PBMCs or T cells enriched from blood (not recorded which). CDR3: CASSLGTSGYEQYF. The CDR3 coding sequence is TGTGCCAGCAGCTTAGGGACTAGCGGATACGAGCAGTACTTC.